In its sample, the clone carrying this T cell receptor beta chain was seen many times. The data were taken from a study of blood T cell repertoires in COVID-19. As for the study in general: Samples taken during acute and convalescent COVID-19 were collected in the United States, Italy and Spain. Sources were T cells, B-cell-depleted T cells, or PBMCs; the material itself was cDNA or gDNA.

Original methodology: Cell counts per sample came from amplifying reference gene primers. This table comes from immunoSEQ multiplex PCR, and its TCRdb copy is limited to in-frame clones, with some not included. That table supplies the V and J calls and clone size; D and trimming were determined from the DNA. The sample has 130,000 to 150,000 clones; 65% to 85% are singletons. This clonotype was obtained from a man aged 45-60 years with active or convalescent COVID-19. Source material: peripheral blood.

The CDR3 DNA is TGTGCCTGGAGTGCTACCGGGGCCGGGACTAGTGTAGGGGAGACCCAGTACTTC. As protein: CAWSATGAGTSVGETQYF. This rearrangement joins TRBV30 to TRBJ2-5; TRBD2 aligns across 8 bases. The CDR3 contains 18 residues. Germline V gene sequence: CDR1 GTSNPN, CDR2 SVGIG (reference sequence). The V segment lost 1 base and the J segment 5 bases; nucleotides outside the gene matches: 18. Supplemented by reference TRBV30 and TRBJ2-5, the full variable domain reads SQTIHQWPATLVQPVGSPLSLECTVEGTSNPNLYWYRQAAGRGLQLLFYSVGIGQISSEVPQNLSASRPQDRQFILSSKKLLLSDSGFYLCAWSATGAGTSVGETQYFGPGTRLLVL.